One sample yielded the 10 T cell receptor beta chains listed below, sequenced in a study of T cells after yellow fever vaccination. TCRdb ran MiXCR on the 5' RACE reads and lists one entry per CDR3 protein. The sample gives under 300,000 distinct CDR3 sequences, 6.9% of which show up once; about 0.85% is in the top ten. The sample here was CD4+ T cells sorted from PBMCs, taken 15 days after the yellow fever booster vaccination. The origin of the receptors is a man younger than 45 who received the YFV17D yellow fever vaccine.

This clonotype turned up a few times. CDR3 DNA sequence: TGCAGTGCTAGAACCGGGACTAGCGTAGAGACCCAGTACTTC. This codes for CSARTGTSVETQYF. The gene calls are TRBV20-1 and TRBJ2-5; 10 nucleotides align to TRBD2. This CDR3 region has 14 residues. Germline loops: CDR1 DFQATT, CDR2 SNEGSKA (reference sequence). V dropped 2 bases and J dropped 4; count of bases not matched to a gene: 4.

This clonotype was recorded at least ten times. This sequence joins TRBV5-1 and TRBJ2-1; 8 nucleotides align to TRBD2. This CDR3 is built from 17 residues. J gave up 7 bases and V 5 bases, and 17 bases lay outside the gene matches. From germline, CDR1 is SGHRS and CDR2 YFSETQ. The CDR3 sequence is CASRPSHSGIGTNEQFF. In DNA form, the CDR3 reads TGCGCCAGCAGGCCCTCCCATAGCGGGATTGGAACGAATGAGCAGTTCTTC.

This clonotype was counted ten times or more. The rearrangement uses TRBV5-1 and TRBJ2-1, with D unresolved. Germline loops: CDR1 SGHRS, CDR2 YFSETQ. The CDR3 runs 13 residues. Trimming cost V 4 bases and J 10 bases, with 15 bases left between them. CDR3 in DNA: TGCGCCAGCAGCCCGGGCCAAAATTGGGAGCAGTTCTTC. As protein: CASSPGQNWEQFF.

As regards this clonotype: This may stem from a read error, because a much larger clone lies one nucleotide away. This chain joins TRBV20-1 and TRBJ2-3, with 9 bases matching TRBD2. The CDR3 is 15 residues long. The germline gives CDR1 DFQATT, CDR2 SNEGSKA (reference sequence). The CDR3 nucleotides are TGCTGTGCTTCTAGCGGGGCAAGAAGCACAGATACGCAGTATTTT. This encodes CCASSGARSTDTQYF.

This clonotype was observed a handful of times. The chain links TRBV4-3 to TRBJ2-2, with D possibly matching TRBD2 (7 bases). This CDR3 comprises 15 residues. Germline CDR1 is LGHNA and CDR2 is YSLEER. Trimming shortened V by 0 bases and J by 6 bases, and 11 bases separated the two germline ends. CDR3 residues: CASSQEAGAAGELFF. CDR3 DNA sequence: TGCGCCAGCAGCCAAGAGGCGGGGGCGGCCGGGGAGCTGTTTTTT.

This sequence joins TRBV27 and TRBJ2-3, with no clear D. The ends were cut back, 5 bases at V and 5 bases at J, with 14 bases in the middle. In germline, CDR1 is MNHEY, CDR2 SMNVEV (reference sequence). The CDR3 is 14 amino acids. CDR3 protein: CASSPRVIGDTQYF. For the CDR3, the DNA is TGTGCCAGCAGTCCCCGAGTGATCGGAGATACGCAGTATTTT.

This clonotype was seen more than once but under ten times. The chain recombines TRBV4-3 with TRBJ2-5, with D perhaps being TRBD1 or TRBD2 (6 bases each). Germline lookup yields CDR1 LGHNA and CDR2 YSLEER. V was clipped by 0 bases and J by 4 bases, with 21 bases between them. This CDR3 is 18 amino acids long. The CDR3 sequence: CASSQEGGWRDGPETQYF. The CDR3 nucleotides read TGCGCCAGCAGCCAAGAAGGGGGGTGGCGGGATGGGCCAGAGACCCAGTACTTC.

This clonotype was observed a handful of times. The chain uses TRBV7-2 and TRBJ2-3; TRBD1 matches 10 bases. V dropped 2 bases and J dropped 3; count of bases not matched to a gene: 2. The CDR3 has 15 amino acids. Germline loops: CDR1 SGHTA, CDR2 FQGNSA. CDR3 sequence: CASSLPGQGTDTQYF. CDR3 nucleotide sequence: TGTGCCAGCAGCTTACCGGGACAGGGGACAGATACGCAGTATTTT.

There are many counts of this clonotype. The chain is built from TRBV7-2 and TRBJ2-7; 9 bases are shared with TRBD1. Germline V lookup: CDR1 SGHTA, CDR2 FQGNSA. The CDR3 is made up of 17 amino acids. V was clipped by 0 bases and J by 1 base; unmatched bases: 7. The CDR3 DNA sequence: TGTGCCAGCAGCTTAGCCGGGACAGGGTCCCCTTCCTACGAGCAGTACTTC. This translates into CASSLAGTGSPSYEQYF.

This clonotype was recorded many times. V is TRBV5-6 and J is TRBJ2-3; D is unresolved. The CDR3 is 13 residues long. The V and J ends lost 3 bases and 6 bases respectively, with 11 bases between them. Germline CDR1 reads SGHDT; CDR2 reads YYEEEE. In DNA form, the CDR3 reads TGTGCCAGCAGCTCGTTAGGTCGGGATACGCAGTATTTT. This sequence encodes CASSSLGRDTQYF. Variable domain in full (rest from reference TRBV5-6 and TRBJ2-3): DAGVTQSPTHLIKTRGQQVTLRCSPKSGHDTVSWYQQALGQGPQFIFQYYEEEERQRGNFPDRFSGHQFPNYSSELNVNALLLGDSALYLCASSSLGRDTQYFGPGTRLTVL.